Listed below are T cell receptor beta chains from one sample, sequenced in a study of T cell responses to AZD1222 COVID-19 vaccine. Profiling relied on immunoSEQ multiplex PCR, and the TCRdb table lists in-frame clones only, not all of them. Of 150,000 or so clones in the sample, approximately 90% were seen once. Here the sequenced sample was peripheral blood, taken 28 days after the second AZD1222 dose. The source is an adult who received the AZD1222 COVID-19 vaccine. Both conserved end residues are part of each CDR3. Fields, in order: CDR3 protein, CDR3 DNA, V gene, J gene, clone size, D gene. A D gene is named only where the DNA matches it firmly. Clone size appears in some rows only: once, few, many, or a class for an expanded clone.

CASSIGGRLGGLETQYF,TGTGCCAGTAGTATAGGAGGAAGACTAGGTGGCTTAGAGACCCAGTACTTC,TRBV19,TRBJ2-5,.,.
CASSSILAGVSTDTQYF,TGCGCCAGCAGCAGCATACTAGCGGGGGTTAGCACAGATACGCAGTATTTT,TRBV5-1,TRBJ2-3,.,TRBD2
CASSLTGTDYEQYF,TGCGCCAGCAGCTTGACCGGGACAGACTACGAGCAGTACTTC,TRBV5-1,TRBJ2-7,once,TRBD1
CASNPTLPGEDTQYF,TGTGCCAGCAATCCCACCCTGCCAGGGGAAGATACGCAGTATTTT,TRBV28,TRBJ2-3,.,.
CASSPLGQGADTQYF,TGTGCCAGCTCACCGTTGGGACAGGGGGCGGATACGCAGTATTTT,TRBV18,TRBJ2-3,.,TRBD1
CSVGAGYNSPLHF,TGCAGCGTTGGGGCAGGTTATAATTCACCCCTCCACTTT,TRBV29-1,TRBJ1-6,few,.
CASSPPNRRDSIGYTF,TGTGCCAGCAGCCCACCCAACAGGCGGGATAGTATTGGCTACACCTTC,TRBV13,TRBJ1-2,.,.
CAIRAPSGGGADTQYF,TGTGCCATCAGGGCCCCCTCCGGGGGTGGGGCAGATACGCAGTATTTT,TRBV10-3,TRBJ2-3,.,.
CASSIFGASNQPQHF,TGTGCCAGTAGTATTTTCGGCGCTAGCAATCAGCCCCAGCATTTT,TRBV19,TRBJ1-5,.,.
CASSPRARATDTQYF,TGTGCCAGCAGTCCCAGGGCTCGAGCAACAGATACGCAGTATTTT,TRBV6-4,TRBJ2-3,once,.
CASSLVGRVTGELFF,TGTGCCAGCAGCTTAGTTGGCAGGGTCACCGGGGAGCTGTTTTTT,TRBV7-9,TRBJ2-2,many,.
CASSLWGGGNQPQHF,TGTGCCAGCAGTTTATGGGGGGGTGGCAATCAGCCCCAGCATTTT,TRBV28,TRBJ1-5,.,.
CASSPSEGPYGYTF,TGTGCCAGCAGCCCCAGCGAAGGCCCCTATGGCTACACCTTC,TRBV11-2,TRBJ1-2,.,.
CAISAGSSGGAPGELFF,TGTGCCATCAGCGCGGGTTCTAGCGGGGGGGCTCCCGGGGAGCTGTTTTTT,TRBV10-3,TRBJ2-2,.,TRBD2
CASSSDRGLQYF,TGCGCCAGCAGCTCGGACAGGGGGCTTCAGTACTTC,TRBV5-1,TRBJ2-4,.,TRBD1